This TCR beta chain was obtained from a study of T cells expressing NK-cell markers. In the study overall: Seven of the eight sequenced donors were classified as HCMV-seropositive, and one was classified as seronegative.

The germline gives CDR1 DFQATT, CDR2 SNEGSKA (reference sequence). There are 14 residues in the CDR3. TCRdb reworked the 5' RACE reads into one entry per CDR3 protein, no DNA. This repertoire includes 500,000 or so distinct CDR3 sequences. The specimen was blood T cells: a sorted CD56 or NKG2C T cell subset, CD4+ or CD8+ T cells, or bulk PBMC T cells (not recorded which). The genes are TRBV20-1 and TRBJ2-2; TCRdb proposes TRBD1, but this gene call is untestable without DNA. The receptor's source is a man between 18 and 29 years old in good health. The CDR3 spells CSANGGFYTGELFF.